This T cell receptor beta chain appears in the sequencing data of a study of T-cell reconstitution after alpha-beta-depleted transplantation in children (dated by TCRdb to 2015 to 2016). Describing the broader study: T-cell immune reconstitution after TCRalphabeta/CD19-depleted allogeneic hematopoietic cell transplantation in children was quantitatively tracked in the study by means of TCR repertoire profiling.

In its sample, this clonotype was seen many times. The antigen this receptor binds is unknown. Base-call qualities are not available, and no considerably larger clone is one nucleotide away. The treatment or condition label here, explained by the study, means: allogeneic hematopoietic cell transplantation with graft depleted of TCRalphabeta T cells and CD19 B cells. TCRalphabeta/CD19-depleted allogeneic hematopoietic cell grafts were given to the transplant recipients, all of whom were children. Study-level results and caveats: In some patients, high TCRbeta diversity at day 60 was attributed to recipient T cells and intrathymic progenitors that had survived conditioning. The apparently early recovery of alphabetaT-cell counts about two months after transplant reportedly depended on only several hundred rapidly expanded clones that came from non-depleted graft cells. The frequencies of hyperexpanded clones fell over the following months, and after one year, T-cell counts and TCRbeta diversity were mostly attributed to newly produced T cells.

The CDR3 starts with the cysteine, ends with the phenylalanine, and has 16 residues. Only CDR3 DNA is held: 48 bases, read in frame from base 1. At the junction V is shortened by 2 bases and J by 0 bases, with 11 bases in between. The germline V gene (reference sequence) yields SEHNR for CDR1 and FQNEAQ for CDR2. The method was PCR. Sequencer: Illumina HiSeq 2500. TCR library preparation used molecular barcoding, with unique molecular identifiers applied to normalize quantification of the TCRbeta repertoire. TCRdb redid the processing of the public reads, applying fastp at Q25 and MiXCR, and retained in-frame beta chains. Identical CDR3 protein sequences are pooled into one entry, listed with their most common genes and DNA. A total of 180,000 or so distinct CDR3 sequences appear in this sample, roughly 6.3% of them only once. About 5% of the sample is held by the ten biggest clonotypes.

This clonotype was sampled from a girl less than two years old with combined immunodeficiency, due to receive a stem cell transplant. The source material was PBMCs, sampled before TCRalphabeta/CD19-depleted stem cell transplant. The V gene is TRBV7-9 and the J gene is TRBJ1-3, with no D gene named confidently. CDR3 sequence: CASSLKWASSGNTIYF. The sequenced DNA is TGTGCCAGCAGCTTAAAGTGGGCTAGCTCTGGAAACACCATATATTTT. Here the CDR3 is joined to the reference TRBV7-9 and TRBJ1-3 genes, and the full variable domain is: DTGVSQNPRHKITKRGQNVTFRCDPISEHNRLYWYRQTLGQGPEFLTYFQNEAQLEKSRLLSDRFSAERPKGSFSTLEIQRTEQGDSAMYLCASSLKWASSGNTIYFGEGSWLTVV.